This TCR beta chain was captured in a study of shared clonotypes between healthy human individuals. It was about 100 million PBMCs that unsorted samples used for genomic DNA. The method was immunoSEQ multiplex PCR; TCRdb's version includes in-frame clones alone and lacks a portion of them. In the table there are 450,000 to 600,000 clones, 70% to 85% of which are singletons. This clone was seen a single time. This receptor was taken from a middle-aged woman in good health. Some clones in this sample may be carry-over from other donors' samples. The sample was PBMCs.

Here the CDR3 DNA reads TGTGCCAGCAGCGTAGGGGGACAGGACCTCTCCTACGAGCAGTACTTC. Encoded protein: CASSVGGQDLSYEQYF. V and J are TRBV9 and TRBJ2-7; 8 bases are a match to TRBD1. Germline V gene sequence: CDR1 SGDLS, CDR2 YYNGEE. V lost 0 bases, J lost 0 bases, and 5 bases stayed unmatched. This CDR3 comprises 16 residues.